These 16 T cell receptor beta chains originate from one sample sequenced in a study of spatial heterogeneity in lung cancer. Their recognized antigens are unknown. Study-wide results and caveats: Mutation counts in tumors were tracked by counts of expanded intratumoral alpha and beta TCRs.

Specified time point: sample taken at primary tumor resection. TCRdb analysed the 5' RACE reads with MiXCR anew, one entry per CDR3 protein. Of approximately 2,800 distinct CDR3 sequences in the sample, 3.5% to 4.5% were seen once. The material was lung tumor tissue, obtained at surgery. The receptors were gathered from a female donor with early-stage non-small cell lung cancer.

Within the sample, this clonotype is medium-sized. The V call is TRBV6-6, the J call TRBJ1-6; no clear D gene. Per the germline V gene, CDR1 is MNHNY and CDR2 is SVGAGI (reference sequence). The CDR3 runs to 15 residues. V lost 0 bases and J 7 bases, leaving 10 bases between the germline ends. This CDR3 is CASSYSGGGNSPLHF. CDR3 DNA sequence: TGTGCCAGCAGTTACTCGGGCGGAGGGAATTCACCCCTCCACTTT.

This clonotype is classed as medium-sized (0.01 to 0.1%). The chain employs TRBV5-5 and TRBJ1-2, with unresolved D. The CDR3 totals 13 residues. CDR1 and CDR2 (germline): SGHKS, YYEKEE (reference sequence). V was clipped by 4 bases and J by 8 bases, with 15 bases between them. Here the CDR3 reads CASSPDGGRGYTF. CDR3 in DNA: TGTGCCAGCAGCCCTGATGGTGGTCGCGGCTACACCTTC.

This clonotype was detected many times. The chain links TRBV29-1 to TRBJ1-1; no reliable D call. Germline CDR1 and CDR2: SQVTM and ANQGSEA. V was pared by 3 bases and J by 0 bases, with 14 bases between. The CDR3 is made up of 15 amino acids. The CDR3 here is CSVDNWMGMNTEAFF. The CDR3 DNA follows: TGCAGCGTTGATAACTGGATGGGGATGAACACTGAAGCTTTCTTT.

This clonotype is labeled medium-sized. The gene calls are TRBV7-2 and TRBJ1-5, with 9 bases identical to TRBD1. The V segment lost 5 bases and the J segment 6 bases; nucleotides outside the gene matches: 8. Looked up from germline, CDR1 is SGHTA and CDR2 is FQGNSA. The CDR3 totals 15 residues. Here the CDR3 reads CASSPGTGRGQPQHF. The CDR3 DNA sequence: TGTGCCAGCAGCCCGGGGACAGGGCGGGGTCAGCCCCAGCATTTT.

This clonotype was counted at least ten times. The rearrangement joins TRBV11-2 to TRBJ2-1, with D perhaps matching TRBD2 (5 bases). The CDR3 runs 16 residues. Trimming took off 1 base at V and 5 bases at J, with 15 bases between the two ends. Germline assignment: CDR1 SGHAT and CDR2 FQNNGV. In DNA, the CDR3 is TGTGCCAGCAGCTTAGGATTGCGGGCTAAAGACAATGAGCAGTTCTTC. Amino acid sequence: CASSLGLRAKDNEQFF. Together with reference TRBV11-2 and TRBJ2-1, the CDR3 gives the full variable domain: EAGVAQSPRYKIIEKRQSVAFWCNPISGHATLYWYQQILGQGPKLLIQFQNNGVVDDSQLPKDRFSAERLKGVDSTLKIQPAKLEDSAVYLCASSLGLRAKDNEQFFGPGTRLTVL.

By share, this clonotype ranks as medium-sized. V usage is TRBV24-1 and J usage is TRBJ2-7, with 10 bases that match TRBD1. Germline trimming cut 10 bases from V and 3 bases from J; bases unmatched to any gene: 11. Germline-derived CDR1 and CDR2 are KGHDR and SFDVKD. The CDR3 sequence is 15 residues long. Written as DNA, the CDR3 is TGTGCCACACCTTGCCGGGACAGGGGACACTACGAGCAGTACTTC. Translation gives CATPCRDRGHYEQYF.

This clonotype was detected many times. The CDR3 reads CASMDRVCSGANVLTF. The CDR3 DNA follows: TGTGCCAGCATGGACAGGGTGTGTTCTGGGGCCAACGTCCTGACTTTC. The V call is TRBV6-2 or TRBV6-3, the J call TRBJ2-6, with 8 positions matching TRBD1. Trimming removed 7 bases from V and 1 base from J; junction bases left unmatched: 6. This CDR3 is built from 16 residues. Germline-derived CDR1 and CDR2 are MNHEY and SVGEGT.

By its share, this clonotype is medium-sized. This rearrangement joins TRBV7-3 to TRBJ2-3, with TRBD2 matching over 9 bases. Unmatched junction bases numbered 6, after V lost 5 bases and J lost 0 bases. The CDR3 sequence is 16 residues long. The V gene's germline CDR1 is SGHTA and CDR2 FQGTGA. The CDR3 region has the DNA TGTGCCAGCAGCCCGAGGACTAGCGAAAGCACAGATACGCAGTATTTT. Translated: CASSPRTSESTDTQYF.

This clonotype is classed as medium-sized (0.01 to 0.1%). The rearrangement uses TRBV6-6 and TRBJ1-5, with D possibly being TRBD1 (5 bases). Trimming cost V 8 bases and J 7 bases, with 15 bases left between them. CDR1 is MNHNY and CDR2 is SVGAGI in the germline V gene (reference sequence). The CDR3 runs to 13 residues. DNA for the CDR3: TGTGCCAGCGGTTTCGGGGCGGCACAGCCCCAGCATTTT. Translation gives CASGFGAAQPQHF.

This clonotype is deemed medium-sized. The CDR3 spells CASSLASLWDPYNEQFF. DNA of the CDR3: TGTGCCAGCAGTTTAGCCTCACTTTGGGACCCCTACAATGAGCAGTTCTTC. The chain uses TRBV12-3 or TRBV12-4 and TRBJ2-1, with D possibly called TRBD1 or TRBD2 (5 bases each). The CDR3 length is 17 residues. V was shortened by 0 bases and J by 2 bases, with 14 bases between the two germline ends.

This clonotype is medium-sized within its sample. The rearrangement joins TRBV12-3 or TRBV12-4 to TRBJ2-5; the D is unclear. V dropped 2 bases and J dropped 4 bases, with 8 bases sitting between them. There are 13 residues in the CDR3. Written as DNA, the CDR3 is TGTGCCAGCAGTTTAAACGGGCGAGAGACCCAGTACTTC. This encodes CASSLNGRETQYF.

This clonotype has a count of ten or more. The rearrangement uses TRBV7-9 and TRBJ1-4; the match to TRBD1 covers 10 bases. Germline V CDR1 and CDR2: SEHNR, FQNEAQ (reference sequence). Losses at the gene ends were 5 bases for V and 8 bases for J; bases not matched to a gene: 5. The CDR3 sequence is 14 residues long. Here the CDR3 DNA reads TGTGCCAGCAGCGCGCCGGGACAGGGGGAAAAACTGTTTTTT. It is translated as CASSAPGQGEKLFF.

This clonotype is medium-sized. This chain joins TRBV28 and TRBJ1-1; D remains unclear. The germline V gene encodes CDR1 MDHEN and CDR2 SYDVKM. The CDR3 is 15 residues long. With 6 bases removed from V and 0 bases from J, the gap between germline ends came to 14 bases. CDR3 loop: CASSPAGNMNTEAFF. In DNA form, the CDR3 reads TGTGCCAGCAGCCCCGCCGGAAACATGAACACTGAAGCTTTCTTT.

This clonotype was seen ten or more times. V is TRBV30 and J is TRBJ2-3, with D perhaps being TRBD1 or TRBD2 (6 bases each). This CDR3 is built from 13 residues. CDR1 and CDR2 from the germline V gene are GTSNPN and SVGIG (reference sequence). The V end was cut by 3 bases, the J end by 2 bases, with 9 bases between. The CDR3: CAWRWGATDTQYF. DNA of the CDR3: TGTGCCTGGAGGTGGGGGGCCACAGATACGCAGTATTTT.

This clonotype was detected many times. V gene TRBV7-8 combines with J gene TRBJ2-1; 11 nucleotides match TRBD2. This CDR3 is 15 amino acids long. After removal of 4 bases from V and 9 bases from J, the junction contained 8 bases not matched to a gene. Looked up from germline, CDR1 is SGHVS and CDR2 is FQNEAQ. Here the CDR3 reads CASSYLAGGPGEQFF. The CDR3 DNA is TGTGCCAGCAGCTACTTAGCGGGGGGGCCCGGTGAGCAGTTCTTC.

This clonotype came up many times. This may be a read error, as it is one base from a much larger clone. The gene calls are TRBV6-2 or TRBV6-3 and TRBJ1-2; the D gene is possibly TRBD1 (6 bases). V lost 2 bases, J lost 6 bases, and 10 bases lay in between. Looked up from germline, CDR1 is MNHEY and CDR2 is SVGEGT. This CDR3 is built from 13 residues. The CDR3 DNA reads TGTGCCAGCAGTTACGACAGGTTTGATGGCTACACCTTC. Amino acid sequence: CASSYDRFDGYTF.